These T cell receptor beta chains were read from a single sample in a study of blood T cells in healthy people across ages. TCRdb independently ran MiXCR on the 5' RACE reads; one entry per CDR3 protein. The sample records hundreds of thousands of distinct CDR3 sequences, around a fifth being singletons. The sequencing sample was made of blood. The receptors come from a man aged 70-80 years in good health. The CDR3 runs from the conserved cysteine through the conserved F or W. D genes are given only for firm matches. For some rows the clone size is stated as once, few or many, or as a class when expanded; others skip it.

.	.	TRBV15	TRBJ2-5	TGTGCCACCAGCAGAGATAACAGGGCCCAGTACTTC	CATSRDNRAQYF
TRBD2	many	TRBV29-1	TRBJ2-2	TGCAGCGTCAGACTAGCGGGAGTCACCGGGGAGCTGTTTTTT	CSVRLAGVTGELFF
.	few	TRBV20-1	TRBJ2-5	TGCAGTGCTCCGACAGTAGCTGGAGAGACCCAGTACTTC	CSAPTVAGETQYF
.	.	TRBV27	TRBJ1-6	TGTGCCAGCAGTTTTGGCGGAAATTCACCCCTCCACTTT	CASSFGGNSPLHF
TRBD2	.	TRBV6-1	TRBJ2-3	TGTGCCAGCAGCCCAAGCGGGAGCCCCACAGATACGCAGTATTTT	CASSPSGSPTDTQYF
TRBD2	few	TRBV6-1	TRBJ2-1	TGTGCCAGCAGTGAACCGGCGGGAGATAGGAATGAGCAGTTCTTC	CASSEPAGDRNEQFF
TRBD2	.	TRBV30	TRBJ2-7	TGTGCCCACTCTAGCGGTGCCCCCTACGAGCAGTACTTC	CAHSSGAPYEQYF
TRBD2	.	TRBV10-3	TRBJ2-1	TGTGCCATCAGTGAGTCAGGGACTAGAGCCCAGGTGCAGTTCTTC	CAISESGTRAQVQFF
.	.	TRBV19	TRBJ2-1	TGTGCCAGTAGTATAGATCATGGCGGTAGCTCCTACAATGAGCAGTTCTTC	CASSIDHGGSSYNEQFF
.	few	TRBV4-1	TRBJ1-5	TGCGCCAGCAGCCCCCTCTTGGGGGGGAACCAGCCCCAGCATTTT	CASSPLLGGNQPQHF
TRBD1	few	TRBV5-4	TRBJ2-7	TGTGCCAGCAGCCGCGGACAGGCTAAAACAGGATCTCGCGAGCAGTACTTC	CASSRGQAKTGSREQYF
TRBD2	few	TRBV28	TRBJ2-5	TGTGCCAGCAGTTATACTAGCGGGTACCAAGAGACCCAGTACTTC	CASSYTSGYQETQYF
.	.	TRBV6-6	TRBJ2-4	TGTGCCAGCAGTTACCTACAGGGTGGAGAACTAGCCAAAAACATTCAGTACTTC	CASSYLQGGELAKNIQYF
.	.	TRBV3-1	TRBJ1-1	TGTGCCAGCAGCCCTTTGGGGGTGGCGTACACTGAAGCTTTCTTT	CASSPLGVAYTEAFF
TRBD1	few	TRBV6-6	TRBJ2-7	TGTGCCAGCACCTGGGACAGGGGCGCCTACGAGCAGTACTTC	CASTWDRGAYEQYF
TRBD1	many	TRBV29-1	TRBJ1-2	TGCAGCGTTGGGGACAGGGAAGACTATGGCTACACCTTC	CSVGDREDYGYTF
.	.	TRBV7-2	TRBJ2-7	TGTGCCAGCAGCTTAGGGTCTCACAGATACGAGCAGTACTTC	CASSLGSHRYEQYF
TRBD1	few	TRBV20-1	TRBJ1-2	TGCAGTGCCGACGACAGGGGGTTGTATGGCTACACCTTC	CSADDRGLYGYTF
.	.	TRBV20-1	TRBJ2-7	TGCAGTGCTAGAGATCCCAGGGGTCCCTCCTACGAGCAGTACTTC	CSARDPRGPSYEQYF
.	few	TRBV20-1	TRBJ2-7	TGCAGTGCCCCCCTCGGGGTGCCCTACGAGCAGTACTTC	CSAPLGVPYEQYF
TRBD2	few	TRBV9	TRBJ2-1	TGTGCCAGCAGCATTAGCGGGAAGGTTCAGTTCTTC	CASSISGKVQFF
.	medium-sized	TRBV29-1	TRBJ2-7	TGCAGCGTTGAATCCGGGAGACTCTACGAGCAGTACTTC	CSVESGRLYEQYF
.	.	TRBV7-2	TRBJ2-3	TGTGCCAGTGGCGACAACACGGGGGCCACAGATACGCAGTATTTT	CASGDNTGATDTQYF
TRBD2	few	TRBV7-2	TRBJ2-1	TGTGCCAGCAGCACACGGACTAGCGGGCTCTATGAGCAGTTCTTC	CASSTRTSGLYEQFF
.	.	TRBV20-1	TRBJ1-6	TGCAGTGCTCGGGACTCGCTTAAGTCACCCCTCCACTTT	CSARDSLKSPLHF